The 23 T cell receptor beta chains in this list originate from one sample, sequenced in a study of blood T cell repertoires in COVID-19 (dated by TCRdb to about 2020). Preparation of the library involved the immunoSEQ multiplex PCR assay. Held by TCRdb, this immuneACCESS table contains in-frame sequences only and omits some clones. Under half of the omission traces to an unresolved V gene where checked; the cause of the rest is unknown. The sample table contains roughly 70,000 clones; only one count was recorded for around 87% of them. The top ten constitute almost 4% of the sample. Sample: peripheral blood. Every receptor here comes from a man aged 65-85 years with active COVID-19.

This clone has a handful of counts. The chain uses TRBV7-9 and TRBJ1-2; D is possibly TRBD1 (6 bases). Germline V lookup: CDR1 SEHNR, CDR2 FQNEAQ (reference sequence). Trimming left V 5 bases short and J 8 bases short, with 18 bases between. The length of the CDR3 is 14 residues. The CDR3 DNA reads as TGTGCCAGCAGCCAAAGGGGGTGGTCGAAGGGCTACACCTTC. Translated, it gives CASSQRGWSKGYTF.

The chain couples TRBV7-9 to TRBJ2-7, with TRBD2 identical over 9 bases. J was trimmed by 5 bases and V by 1 base; bases with no gene match: 6. The V gene's germline CDR1 is SEHNR and CDR2 FQNEAQ (reference sequence). The CDR3 runs to 15 residues. CDR3 protein: CASSLVAGGPHEQYF. The CDR3 DNA sequence: TGTGCCAGCAGCTTAGTGGCGGGAGGGCCCCACGAGCAGTACTTC.

The chain uses TRBV19 and TRBJ2-7; no clear D. Germline CDR1 LNHDA, CDR2 SQIVND (reference sequence). The CDR3 covers 13 residues. V shed 4 bases and J shed 6 bases, with 13 bases lying between them. The CDR3 sequence: CASSTDRGGEQYF. The CDR3, as DNA: TGTGCCAGTAGTACCGATAGAGGCGGCGAGCAGTACTTC.

The genes are TRBV9 and TRBJ1-2; TRBD1 matches at 7 bases. CDR1 and CDR2 (germline): SGDLS, YYNGEE. With V trimmed by 9 bases and J by 8 bases, 16 bases remained unmatched. This CDR3 is built from 14 residues. CDR3: CATLEGTALGGYTF. In DNA, the CDR3 is TGTGCCACCCTAGAGGGGACAGCATTAGGGGGCTACACCTTC.

The chain is built from TRBV7-9 and TRBJ2-7; possible D gene TRBD2, 6 bases. CDR1 is SEHNR and CDR2 is FQNEAQ in the germline V gene (reference sequence). Trimming took 1 base from V and 3 from J, leaving 7 bases between them. The CDR3 loop spans 13 amino acids. CDR3 sequence: CASSLGRGYEQYF. CDR3 sequence (DNA): TGTGCCAGCAGCTTAGGGAGGGGCTACGAGCAGTACTTC.

This chain connects TRBV10-1 to TRBJ1-6, with unresolved D. Germline CDR1 is WNHNN and CDR2 is SYGVQD (reference sequence). V lost 7 bases and J lost 7, with 17 bases in between. The CDR3 loop spans 15 amino acids. CDR3: CASTRLGVRNSPLHF. CDR3 coding DNA: TGCGCCAGCACCCGATTGGGTGTGAGGAATTCACCCCTCCACTTT.

The J gene is TRBJ2-2, the V gene TRBV28; D might be TRBD1 (5 bases). The ends were cut back, 8 bases at V and 6 bases at J, with 22 bases in the middle. This CDR3 region has 16 residues. CDR1 and CDR2 from the germline V gene are MDHEN and SYDVKM. The CDR3 DNA reads as TGTGCCAGCCTACCCAGGGCCGGGTTCAGTTCCGGGGAGCTGTTTTTT. Translation gives CASLPRAGFSSGELFF.

The chain employs TRBV4-3 and TRBJ2-2, with 8 positions matching TRBD1. Looked up from germline, CDR1 is LGHNA and CDR2 is YSLEER. The J segment lost 7 bases and the V segment lost 4 bases, leaving 8 bases of the junction unmatched. This CDR3 spans 15 amino acids. The DNA for the CDR3 is TGCGCCAGCAGCCCCAGGCAGGGGGCTAGCGGGGAGCTGTTTTTT. Translated, it gives CASSPRQGASGELFF.

This clone was counted a single time. The rearrangement uses TRBV6-1 and TRBJ2-5; 8 nucleotides line up with TRBD1. The CDR3 contains 14 residues. In germline, CDR1 is MNHNS, CDR2 SASEGT. Trimming cost V 1 base and J 5 bases; bases outside gene matches: 3. CDR3 nucleotides: TGTGCCAGCAGTGAAGACAGGGGGTGGGAGACCCAGTACTTC. Translation gives CASSEDRGWETQYF.

The chain has TRBV5-1 and TRBJ2-5; no definite D call. CDR1 is SGHRS, CDR2 YFSETQ, per germline. The length of the CDR3 is 16 residues. V lost 4 bases to trimming and J lost 0 bases, with 16 bases between them. The CDR3 DNA sequence: TGCGCCAGCAGCCCCCGGGTCCAAAGAAACCAAGAGACCCAGTACTTC. Protein: CASSPRVQRNQETQYF.

The chain carries TRBV19 and TRBJ1-6; no firm D call. CDR1 LNHDA and CDR2 SQIVND come from the germline V gene (reference sequence). With 6 bases removed from V and 10 bases from J, the gap between germline ends came to 10 bases. The CDR3 is 12 residues long. For the CDR3, the DNA is TGTGCCAGTAGCCGGCCCAGGTCACCCCTCCACTTT. Protein sequence: CASSRPRSPLHF.

This chain connects TRBV30 to TRBJ1-2; D possibly corresponds to TRBD1 (5 bases). The CDR3 spans 12 residues. Per the germline V gene, CDR1 is GTSNPN and CDR2 is SVGIG (reference sequence). V was cut by 4 bases and J by 6 bases, with 12 bases left in between. The CDR3 DNA follows: TGTGCCTGGACACCGGGGGGGGATGGCTACACCTTC. It translates to CAWTPGGDGYTF. Combining the CDR3 with reference TRBV30 and TRBJ1-2 gives the whole variable domain SQTIHQWPATLVQPVGSPLSLECTVEGTSNPNLYWYRQAAGRGLQLLFYSVGIGQISSEVPQNLSASRPQDRQFILSSKKLLLSDSGFYLCAWTPGGDGYTFGSGTRLTVV.

This sequence joins TRBV14 and TRBJ2-2, with D perhaps TRBD2 (7 bases). This CDR3 region has 13 residues. V lost 1 base and J 15 bases, leaving 15 bases between the germline ends. The V gene's germline CDR1 is SGHDN and CDR2 FVKESK. CDR3 sequence reads: CASSQGSGGEVFF. The CDR3 nucleotides read TGTGCCAGCAGCCAAGGGTCGGGGGGCGAGGTGTTTTTT.

The chain combines TRBV5-1 with TRBJ1-1; D unresolved. V gave up 4 bases and J gave up 4 bases, with 17 bases separating them. From germline, CDR1 is SGHRS and CDR2 YFSETQ. CDR3 length equals 15 residues. This chain's CDR3 is CASSPTAGWSTEAFF. The CDR3 nucleotides read TGCGCCAGCAGCCCGACTGCGGGTTGGAGCACTGAAGCTTTCTTT.

The chain combines TRBV6-5 with TRBJ1-5, with TRBD1 matching over 9 bases. The V and J ends lost 6 bases and 5 bases, in that order; junction bases with no gene match: 5. The germline V gene encodes CDR1 MNHEY and CDR2 SVGAGI. The CDR3 length is 14 residues. CDR3 sequence reads: CASRRQGGDQPQHF. DNA of the CDR3: TGTGCCAGCAGGAGACAGGGGGGGGATCAGCCCCAGCATTTT.

The chain has TRBV19 and TRBJ2-2; 7 nucleotides agree with TRBD1. The CDR3 covers 15 residues. Germline-derived CDR1 and CDR2 are LNHDA and SQIVND (reference sequence). The V segment lost 1 base and the J segment 3 bases; nucleotides outside the gene matches: 2. The CDR3 is CASSIVGQDTGELFF. The CDR3 DNA is TGTGCCAGTAGTATAGTCGGACAGGACACCGGGGAGCTGTTTTTT.

CDR3 DNA: TGTGCCAGCAACCTAGCGGGACTGGATGAGCAGTTCTTC. This translates into CASNLAGLDEQFF. This chain links TRBV12-3 or TRBV12-4 with TRBJ2-1, with 9 positions matching TRBD2. Unmatched junction bases numbered 6, after V lost 7 bases and J lost 8 bases. The CDR3 is 13 residues long.

This chain joins TRBV7-9 and TRBJ1-6, with a possible D match to TRBD1 (5 bases). With 3 bases removed from V and 11 bases from J, the gap between germline ends came to 17 bases. Germline CDR1 is SEHNR and CDR2 is FQNEAQ (reference sequence). CDR3 length: 15 residues. DNA of the CDR3: TGTGCCAGCAGCTTGGGGGGGGTAATCCAGGCACCCCTCCACTTT. This translates into CASSLGGVIQAPLHF.

This chain connects TRBV7-9 to TRBJ1-5, with D possibly TRBD1 on 6 matching bases. V shed 5 bases and J shed 2 bases, with 13 bases lying between them. CDR3 length: 15 amino acids. Looked up from germline, CDR1 is SEHNR and CDR2 is FQNEAQ (reference sequence). CDR3 sequence: CASSPGQPRNQPQHF. The CDR3 DNA follows: TGTGCCAGCAGCCCCGGACAGCCCCGCAATCAGCCCCAGCATTTT. Complete variable domain (other parts from reference TRBV7-9 and TRBJ1-5): DTGVSQNPRHKITKRGQNVTFRCDPISEHNRLYWYRQTLGQGPEFLTYFQNEAQLEKSRLLSDRFSAERPKGSFSTLEIQRTEQGDSAMYLCASSPGQPRNQPQHFGDGTRLSIL.

The rearrangement joins TRBV27 to TRBJ2-5; D is ambiguous. Germline CDR1 is MNHEY and CDR2 is SMNVEV (reference sequence). CDR3 length equals 13 residues. The ends were cut back, 6 bases at V and 5 bases at J, with 13 bases in the middle. The CDR3 reads CASRAPAGETQYF. The CDR3 DNA reads TGTGCCAGCAGGGCCCCCGCCGGGGAGACCCAGTACTTC.

The chain recombines TRBV10-3 with TRBJ2-7, with 9 bases aligning to TRBD1. The CDR3 covers 14 residues. V trimming: 5 bases; J trimming: 5 bases; junction bases outside the gene matches: 7. Germline V gene data show CDR1 as ENHRY and CDR2 as SYGVKD. The CDR3: CAISTTGGVDEQYF. The CDR3 DNA follows: TGTGCCATCAGTACGACAGGGGGTGTCGACGAGCAGTACTTC.

This chain joins TRBV7-8 and TRBJ2-3; 13 nucleotides align to TRBD2. With V trimmed by 5 bases and J by 4 bases, 9 bases remained unmatched. The CDR3 spans 17 residues. Looked up from germline, CDR1 is SGHVS and CDR2 is FQNEAQ. In DNA form, the CDR3 reads TGTGCCAGCAGCCAACGGACTAGCGGGAGAGGGGCAGATACGCAGTATTTT. Protein: CASSQRTSGRGADTQYF.

The genes are TRBV5-1 and TRBJ2-2; 9 bases line up with TRBD2. The germline gives CDR1 SGHRS, CDR2 YFSETQ. The junction had 5 bases not matched to a gene; V was cut back by 4 bases and J by 1 base. The CDR3 covers 16 residues. CDR3 DNA sequence: TGCGCCAGCAGCCCCCTAGCGGGATTGAACACCGGGGAGCTGTTTTTT. Protein product: CASSPLAGLNTGELFF.